Following are 5 T cell receptor beta chains from one sample sequenced in a study of T cells in Graves' hyperthyroidism and ophthalmopathy. Amplified TCR beta CDR3 regions derived from RNA transcripts. TCR CDR3 regions were first amplified by RT-PCR with HTBI primers. TCRdb re-analysed the multiplex PCR reads in MiXCR, keeping a single row per CDR3 protein. There are about 840,000 distinct CDR3 sequences in the sample; roughly 40% occur only once, and approximately 10% lies in the top ten. Material for sequencing was blood. The source is a young man with Graves' hyperthyroidism.

This clonotype occurred many times. V is TRBV29-1 and J is TRBJ2-7, with D perhaps assigned TRBD1 or TRBD2 (5 bases each). The CDR3 covers 14 residues. CDR1 is SQVTM and CDR2 is ANQGSEA in the germline V gene. The V end was cut by 4 bases, the J end by 3 bases, with 16 bases between. The CDR3 nucleotides read TGCAGCGTTGCCCGGGGCCTGGGGAGCTACGAGCAGTACTTC. It translates to CSVARGLGSYEQYF.

DNA for the CDR3: TGCAGTGCTAGAGCCCTTGACAGCTATGGCTACACCTTC. It encodes CSARALDSYGYTF. The chain carries TRBV20-1 and TRBJ1-2, with a tentative D call TRBD1 (5 bases). The germline gives CDR1 DFQATT, CDR2 SNEGSKA (reference sequence). This CDR3 contains 13 residues. V gave up 1 base and J gave up 4 bases, with 10 bases separating them.

The CDR3 nucleotides are TGTGCCAGCAGGCTCCGGGACAGGTCCTACGAGCAGTACTTC. It encodes CASRLRDRSYEQYF. The V call is TRBV6-5, the J call TRBJ2-7, with TRBD1 matching 8 bases. Trimming removed 6 bases from V and 1 base from J; junction bases left unmatched: 5. CDR3 length: 14 residues. Germline values: CDR1 MNHEY, CDR2 SVGAGI.

The chain joins TRBV10-3 to TRBJ1-5; 7 bases agree with TRBD1. The CDR3 is 14 residues long. The junction had 11 bases not matched to a gene; V was cut back by 10 bases and J by 5 bases. In germline, CDR1 is ENHRY, CDR2 SYGVKD. For the CDR3, the DNA is TGTGCCAGCAGCGTCGGACAGGTGGATCAGCCCCAGCATTTT. It yields the protein CASSVGQVDQPQHF.

The sample holds a few counts of this clonotype. This chain uses TRBV20-1 with TRBJ2-7; D unresolved. Germline V gives CDR1 DFQATT, CDR2 SNEGSKA (reference sequence). The V gene lost 2 bases and the J gene lost 0 bases, with 14 bases spanning the gap. The CDR3 is 15 amino acids. The DNA for the CDR3 is TGCAGTGCTAGATGGCACCGAACCTCCTCCTACGAGCAGTACTTC. This sequence encodes CSARWHRTSSYEQYF.